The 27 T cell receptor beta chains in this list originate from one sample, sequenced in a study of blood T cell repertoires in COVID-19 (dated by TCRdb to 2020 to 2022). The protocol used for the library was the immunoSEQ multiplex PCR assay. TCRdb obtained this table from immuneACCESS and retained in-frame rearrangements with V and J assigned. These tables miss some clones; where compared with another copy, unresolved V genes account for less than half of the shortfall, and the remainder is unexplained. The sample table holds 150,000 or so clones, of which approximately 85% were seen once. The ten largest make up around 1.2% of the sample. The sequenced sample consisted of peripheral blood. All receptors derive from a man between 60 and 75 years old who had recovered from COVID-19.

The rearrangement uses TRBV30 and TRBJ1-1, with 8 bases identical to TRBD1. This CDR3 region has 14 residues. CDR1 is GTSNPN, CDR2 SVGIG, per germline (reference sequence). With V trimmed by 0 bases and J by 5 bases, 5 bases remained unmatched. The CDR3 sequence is CAWSVQGAETEAFF. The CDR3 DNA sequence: TGTGCCTGGAGTGTCCAGGGGGCAGAGACTGAAGCTTTCTTT.

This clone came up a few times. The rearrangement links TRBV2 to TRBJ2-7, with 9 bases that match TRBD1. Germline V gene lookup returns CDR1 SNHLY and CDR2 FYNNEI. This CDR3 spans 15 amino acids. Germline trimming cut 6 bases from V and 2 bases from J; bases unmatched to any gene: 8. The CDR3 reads CASSDTGGVAYEQYF. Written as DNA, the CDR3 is TGTGCCAGCAGCGACACAGGGGGCGTCGCCTACGAGCAGTACTTC.

Here the CDR3 reads CASSLTRQGEDNYGYTF. The CDR3 coding sequence is TGTGCCAGCAGCTTAACTCGACAGGGAGAGGATAACTATGGCTACACCTTC. The chain carries TRBV7-8 and TRBJ1-2, with 7 nucleotides matching TRBD1. The CDR3 length is 17 residues. The junction had 10 bases not matched to a gene; V was cut back by 2 bases and J by 1 base. Germline V lookup: CDR1 SGHVS, CDR2 FQNEAQ.

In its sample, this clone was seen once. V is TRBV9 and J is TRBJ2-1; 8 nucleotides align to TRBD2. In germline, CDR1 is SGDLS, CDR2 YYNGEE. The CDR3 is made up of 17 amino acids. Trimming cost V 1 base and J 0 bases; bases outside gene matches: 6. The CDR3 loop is CASSVNSGAFSYNEQFF. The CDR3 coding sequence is TGTGCCAGCAGCGTAAATAGCGGGGCCTTCTCCTACAATGAGCAGTTCTTC. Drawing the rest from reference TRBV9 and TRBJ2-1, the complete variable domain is DSGVTQTPKHLITATGQRVTLRCSPRSGDLSVYWYQQSLDQGLQFLIQYYNGEERAKGNILERFSAQQFPDLHSELNLSSLELGDSALYFCASSVNSGAFSYNEQFFGPGTRLTVL.

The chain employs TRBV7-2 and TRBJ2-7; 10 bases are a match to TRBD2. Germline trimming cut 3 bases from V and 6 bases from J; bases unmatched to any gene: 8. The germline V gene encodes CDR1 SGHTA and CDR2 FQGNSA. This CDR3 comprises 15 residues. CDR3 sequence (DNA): TGTGCCAGCAGCTTTAGCGGGGGGCTCGGGGGCGAGCAGTACTTC. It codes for CASSFSGGLGGEQYF.

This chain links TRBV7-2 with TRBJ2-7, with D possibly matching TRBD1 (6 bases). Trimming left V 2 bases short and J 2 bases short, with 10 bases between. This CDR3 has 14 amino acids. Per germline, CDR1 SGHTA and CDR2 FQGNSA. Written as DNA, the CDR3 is TGTGCCAGCAGCTTATGGGACACAACCTACGAGCAGTACTTC. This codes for CASSLWDTTYEQYF.

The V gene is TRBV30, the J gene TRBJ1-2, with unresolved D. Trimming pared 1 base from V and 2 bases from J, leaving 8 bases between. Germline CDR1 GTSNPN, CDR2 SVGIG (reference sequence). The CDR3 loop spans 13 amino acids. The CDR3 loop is CAWSETRNYGYTF. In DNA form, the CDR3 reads TGTGCCTGGAGTGAGACACGGAACTATGGCTACACCTTC. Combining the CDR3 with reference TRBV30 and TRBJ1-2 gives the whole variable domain SQTIHQWPATLVQPVGSPLSLECTVEGTSNPNLYWYRQAAGRGLQLLFYSVGIGQISSEVPQNLSASRPQDRQFILSSKKLLLSDSGFYLCAWSETRNYGYTFGSGTRLTVV.

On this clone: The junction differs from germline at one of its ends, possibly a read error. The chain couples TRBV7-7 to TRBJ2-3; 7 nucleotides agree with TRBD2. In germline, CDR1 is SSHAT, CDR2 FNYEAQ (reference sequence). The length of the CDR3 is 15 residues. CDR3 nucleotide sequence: TGTGCTAGCAGCTTGGGAGGGACTGGCACAGATACGCAGTATTTT. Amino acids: CASSLGGTGTDTQYF. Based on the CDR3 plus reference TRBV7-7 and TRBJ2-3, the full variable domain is GAGVSQSPRYKVTKRGQDVTLRCDPISSHATLYWYQQALGQGPEFLTYFNYEAQPDKSGLPSDRFSAERPEGSISTLTIQRTEQRDSAMYRCASSLGGTGTDTQYFGPGTRLTVL.

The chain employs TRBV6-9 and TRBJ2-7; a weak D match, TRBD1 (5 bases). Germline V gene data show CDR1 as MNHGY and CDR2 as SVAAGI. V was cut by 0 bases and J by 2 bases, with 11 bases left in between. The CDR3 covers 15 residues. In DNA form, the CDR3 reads TGTGCCAGCAGTTATTCTCGACAGTATACCTACGAGCAGTACTTC. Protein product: CASSYSRQYTYEQYF.

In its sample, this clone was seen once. As DNA, the CDR3 is TGTGCCAGCAGCTCGGGGAAGCAACAGTACTTC. It is translated as CASSSGKQQYF. The chain joins TRBV12-3 or TRBV12-4 to TRBJ2-7; perhaps TRBD2 as D (5 bases). The CDR3 loop spans 11 amino acids. Trimming left V 6 bases short and J 10 bases short, with 13 bases between.

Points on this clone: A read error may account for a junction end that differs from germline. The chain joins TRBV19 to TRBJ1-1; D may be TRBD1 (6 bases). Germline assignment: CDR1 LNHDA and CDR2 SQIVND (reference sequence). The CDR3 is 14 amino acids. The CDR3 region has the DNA TGTGCCAGTAGTATAGTTACAGGGAACCCTGAAGCTTTCTTT. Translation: CASSIVTGNPEAFF.

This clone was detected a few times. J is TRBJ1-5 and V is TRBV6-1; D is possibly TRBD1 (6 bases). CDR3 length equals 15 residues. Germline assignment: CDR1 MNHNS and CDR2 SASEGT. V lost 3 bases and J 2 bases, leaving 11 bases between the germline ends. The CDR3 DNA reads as TGTGCCAGCAGTGAGAGGAGACAGGGCAATCAGCCCCAGCATTTT. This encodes CASSERRQGNQPQHF.

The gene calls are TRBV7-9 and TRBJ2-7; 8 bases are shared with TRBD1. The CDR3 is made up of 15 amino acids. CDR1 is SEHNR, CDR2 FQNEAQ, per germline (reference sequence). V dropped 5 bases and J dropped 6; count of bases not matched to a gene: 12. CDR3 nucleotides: TGTGCCAGCAGCCTCCAGACAGGGGCGCCGGGCGAGCAGTACTTC. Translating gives CASSLQTGAPGEQYF. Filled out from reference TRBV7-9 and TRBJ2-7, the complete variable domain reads DTGVSQNPRHKITKRGQNVTFRCDPISEHNRLYWYRQTLGQGPEFLTYFQNEAQLEKSRLLSDRFSAERPKGSFSTLEIQRTEQGDSAMYLCASSLQTGAPGEQYFGPGTRLTVT.

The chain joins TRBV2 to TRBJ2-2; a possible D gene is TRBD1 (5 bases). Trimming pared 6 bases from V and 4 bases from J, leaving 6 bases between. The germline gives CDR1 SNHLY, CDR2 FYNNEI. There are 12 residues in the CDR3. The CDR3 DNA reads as TGTGCCAGCAGCACAGGCACCGGGGAGCTGTTTTTT. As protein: CASSTGTGELFF.

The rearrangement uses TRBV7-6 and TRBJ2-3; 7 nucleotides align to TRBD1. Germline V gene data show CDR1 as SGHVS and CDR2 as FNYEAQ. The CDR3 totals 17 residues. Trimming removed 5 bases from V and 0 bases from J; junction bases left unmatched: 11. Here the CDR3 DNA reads TGTGCCAGCAGCAGGGGACAGCTAGTTACTAGCACAGATACGCAGTATTTT. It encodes CASSRGQLVTSTDTQYF.

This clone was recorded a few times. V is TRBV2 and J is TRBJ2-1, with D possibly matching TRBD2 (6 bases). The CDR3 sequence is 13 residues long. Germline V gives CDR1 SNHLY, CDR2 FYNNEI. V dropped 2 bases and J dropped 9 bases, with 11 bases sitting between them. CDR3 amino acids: CASSEIRGGEQFF. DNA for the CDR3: TGTGCCAGCAGTGAAATTCGGGGAGGTGAGCAGTTCTTC.

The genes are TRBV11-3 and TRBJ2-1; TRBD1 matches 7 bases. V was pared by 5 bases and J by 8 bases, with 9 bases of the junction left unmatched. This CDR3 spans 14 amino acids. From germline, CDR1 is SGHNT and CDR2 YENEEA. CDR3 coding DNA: TGTGCCAGCAGCGCCGAGACAGGGTACGATGAGCAGTTCTTC. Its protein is CASSAETGYDEQFF.

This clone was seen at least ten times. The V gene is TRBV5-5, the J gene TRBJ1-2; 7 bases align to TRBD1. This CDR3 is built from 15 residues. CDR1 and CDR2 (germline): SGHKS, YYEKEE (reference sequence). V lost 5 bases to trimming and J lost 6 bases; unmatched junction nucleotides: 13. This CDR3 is CASRHDRANQDGYTF. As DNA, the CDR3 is TGTGCCAGCAGGCATGACAGGGCAAATCAGGATGGCTACACCTTC.

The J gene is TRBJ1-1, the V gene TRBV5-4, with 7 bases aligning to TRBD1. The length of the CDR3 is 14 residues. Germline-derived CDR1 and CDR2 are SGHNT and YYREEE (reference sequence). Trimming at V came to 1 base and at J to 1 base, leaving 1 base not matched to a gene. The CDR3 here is CASSLRDRNTEAFF. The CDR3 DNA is TGTGCCAGCAGCTTGCGGGACAGGAACACTGAAGCTTTCTTT.

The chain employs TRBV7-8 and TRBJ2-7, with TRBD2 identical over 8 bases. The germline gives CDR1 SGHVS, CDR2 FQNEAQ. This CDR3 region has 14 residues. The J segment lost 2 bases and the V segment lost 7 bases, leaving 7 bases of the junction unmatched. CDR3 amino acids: CASIPGGVPYEQYF. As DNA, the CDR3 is TGTGCCAGCATTCCCGGGGGGGTGCCCTACGAGCAGTACTTC.

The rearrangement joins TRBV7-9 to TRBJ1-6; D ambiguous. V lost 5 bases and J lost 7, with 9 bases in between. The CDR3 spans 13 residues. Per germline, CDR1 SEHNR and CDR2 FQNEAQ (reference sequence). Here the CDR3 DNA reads TGTGCCAGCAGCCCTAGGGAGAATTCACCCCTCCACTTT. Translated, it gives CASSPRENSPLHF.

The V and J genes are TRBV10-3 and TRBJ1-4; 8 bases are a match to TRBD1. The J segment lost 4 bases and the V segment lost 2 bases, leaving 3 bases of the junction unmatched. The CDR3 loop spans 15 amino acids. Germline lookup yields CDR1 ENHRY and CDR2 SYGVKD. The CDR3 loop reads CAISELGQDNEKLFF. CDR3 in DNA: TGTGCCATCAGTGAGCTGGGACAGGATAATGAAAAACTGTTTTTT.

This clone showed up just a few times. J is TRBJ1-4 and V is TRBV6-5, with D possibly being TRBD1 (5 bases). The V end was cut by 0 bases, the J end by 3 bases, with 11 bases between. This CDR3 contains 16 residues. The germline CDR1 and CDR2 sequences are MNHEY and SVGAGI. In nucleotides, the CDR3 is TGTGCCAGCAGTTACTCCAGGGTAGAGGCTAATGAAAAACTGTTTTTT. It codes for CASSYSRVEANEKLFF.

The CDR3 protein is CASSPNGGDSGNTIYF. The CDR3 DNA sequence: TGTGCCAGCTCACCGAACGGGGGGGACTCTGGAAACACCATATATTTT. V usage is TRBV18 and J usage is TRBJ1-3; tentatively, D is TRBD1 (5 bases). The CDR3 extends over 16 amino acids. CDR1 is KGHSH, CDR2 LQKENI, per germline. Trimming stripped 3 bases from V and 0 bases from J, with 12 bases between. The full variable domain, in which reference TRBV18 and TRBJ1-3 provide the parts outside the CDR3, is NAGVMQNPRHLVRRRGQEARLRCSPMKGHSHVYWYRQLPEEGLKFMVYLQKENIIDESGMPKERFSAEFPKEGPSILRIQQVVRGDSAAYFCASSPNGGDSGNTIYFGEGSWLTVV.

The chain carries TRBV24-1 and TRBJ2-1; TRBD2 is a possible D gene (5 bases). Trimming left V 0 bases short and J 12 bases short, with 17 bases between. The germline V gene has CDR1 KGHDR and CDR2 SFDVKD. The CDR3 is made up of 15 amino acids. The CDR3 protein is CATSDLRKDLGVQFF. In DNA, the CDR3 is TGTGCCACCAGTGATTTGCGGAAGGACTTAGGTGTGCAGTTCTTC.

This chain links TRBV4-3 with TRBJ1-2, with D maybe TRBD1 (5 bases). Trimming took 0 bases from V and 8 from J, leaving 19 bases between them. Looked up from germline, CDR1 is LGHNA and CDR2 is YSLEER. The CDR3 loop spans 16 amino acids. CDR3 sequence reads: CASSQDPGMGEDGYTF. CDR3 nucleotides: TGCGCCAGCAGCCAAGATCCGGGCATGGGGGAGGACGGCTACACCTTC.

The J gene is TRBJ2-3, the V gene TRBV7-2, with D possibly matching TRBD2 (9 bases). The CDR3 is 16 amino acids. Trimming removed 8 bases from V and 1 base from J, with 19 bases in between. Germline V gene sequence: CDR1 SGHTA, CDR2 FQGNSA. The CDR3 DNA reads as TGTGCCAGCGCCCAGGGGGCTAGCGGGGGCACAGATACGCAGTATTTT. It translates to CASAQGASGGTDTQYF.